This T cell receptor (beta chain) stems from a study of T cells in Graves' hyperthyroidism and ophthalmopathy. Study details: It was at initial diagnosis, before any treatment, that peripheral blood was collected.

Clinical symptoms, serum thyroxine and TRAb, thyroid ultrasound and orbital computed tomography were used for the diagnoses. Cells are PBMCs isolated from roughly 9.3 ml of fresh blood. The V gene's germline CDR1 is PRHDT and CDR2 FYEKMQ (reference sequence). The CDR3 extends over 14 amino acids. Trimming stripped 3 bases from V and 3 bases from J, with 10 bases between. The TCR beta CDR3 regions underwent amplification using RNA transcripts as the source. The HTBI set primed first-round TCR CDR3 RT-PCR. TCRdb re-called the multiplex PCR reads with MiXCR, one entry per CDR3 protein. This sample carries some 270,000 distinct CDR3 sequences, roughly an eighth of them seen once, and the ten largest clones take roughly 7.7%.

V is TRBV13 and J is TRBJ2-3; D gene ambiguous. The sample consisted of blood. The TCR originated in a woman between 40 and 50 years old with Graves' hyperthyroidism. The CDR3 DNA sequence: TGTGCCAGCAGCTTGCGCAAGATTACAGATACGCAGTATTTT. Translating gives CASSLRKITDTQYF.